The T cell receptor (beta chain) described here comes from a study of human T cells and chemical hapten exposure. On the study more broadly: Patients, a majority of them female, were diagnosed with alopecia areata, totalis or universalis. The study, taken as a whole, reports: After DPC sensitization, TCRs above 1 in 1000 frequency showed no change. The immune response of these alopecia patients might not match healthy individuals'. Expanded TCRs were compared with controls, and the expanded TCRs formed significantly more large CDR3 similarity clusters.

Trimming removed 6 bases from V and 5 bases from J, with 7 bases in between. Germline V CDR1 and CDR2: SGHTA, FQGNSA. This CDR3 is built from 11 residues. As to this clonotype: What it recognizes is unknown.

Documented time point: pre-sensitization, week 0. Treatment given: therapeutic diphenylcyclopropenone sensitization with weekly scalp DPC. TCRdb reprocessed the RACE reads via MiXCR and lists one record per CDR3 protein. Of a few hundred thousand distinct CDR3 sequences in the sample, about 5.4% were seen once. This sequence originates from a woman between 18 and 29 years old with alopecia areata. Some clones in this sample may be carry-over from other donors' samples. The sequenced sample was whole blood, obtained in connection with sensitization to the hapten diphenylcyclopropenone (DPC). This chain connects TRBV7-2 to TRBJ2-5; unclear D gene. The CDR3 sequence is CASSIRETQYF. In DNA, the CDR3 is TGTGCCAGCAGTATTAGGGAGACCCAGTACTTC.